This T cell receptor (beta chain) was found in a study of blood T cell dynamics during melanoma immunotherapy. CDR1 SNHLY and CDR2 FYNNEI come from the germline V gene. The CDR3 totals 15 residues. Between the trimmed V and J ends, which lost 6 bases and 0 bases, there was a span of 13 bases. Profiled with immunoSEQ multiplex PCR; TCRdb holds only in-frame clones, not every one. The data show approximately 15,000 clones, roughly nine tenths seen once. Sample time point: week 3, after first cycle of checkpoint inhibitor. Study results and limitations: PBMC repertoires of eventual disease-control patients split at W3 into clonality or diversity gains.

Turning to this clone: Antigen unknown.

The sample consisted of blood, taken from a patient treated with checkpoint blockade. V gene TRBV2 combines with J gene TRBJ2-3; D unclear. The TCR originated in a human donor with melanoma. This CDR3 reads CASRLDRSSTDTQYF. The CDR3 coding sequence is TGTGCCAGCAGGCTCGACCGTTCTAGCACAGATACGCAGTATTTT.